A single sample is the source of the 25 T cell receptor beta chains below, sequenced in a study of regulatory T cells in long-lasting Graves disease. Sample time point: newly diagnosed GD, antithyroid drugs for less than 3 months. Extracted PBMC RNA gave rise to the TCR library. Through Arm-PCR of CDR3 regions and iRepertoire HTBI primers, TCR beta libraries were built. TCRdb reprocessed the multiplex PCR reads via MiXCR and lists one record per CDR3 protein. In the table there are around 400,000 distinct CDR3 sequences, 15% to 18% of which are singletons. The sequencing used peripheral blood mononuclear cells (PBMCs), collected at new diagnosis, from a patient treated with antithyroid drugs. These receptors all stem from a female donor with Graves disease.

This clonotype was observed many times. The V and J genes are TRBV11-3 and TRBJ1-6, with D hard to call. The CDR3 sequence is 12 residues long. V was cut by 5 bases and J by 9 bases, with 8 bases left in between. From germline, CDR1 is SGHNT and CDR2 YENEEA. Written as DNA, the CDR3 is TGTGCCAGCAGCCCCGATGGTTCACCCCTCCACTTT. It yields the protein CASSPDGSPLHF. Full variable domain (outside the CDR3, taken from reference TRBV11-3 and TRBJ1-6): EAGVVQSPRYKIIEKKQPVAFWCNPISGHNTLYWYLQNLGQGPELLIRYENEEAVDDSQLPKDRFSAERLKGVDSTLKIQPAELGDSAVYLCASSPDGSPLHFGNGTRLTVT.

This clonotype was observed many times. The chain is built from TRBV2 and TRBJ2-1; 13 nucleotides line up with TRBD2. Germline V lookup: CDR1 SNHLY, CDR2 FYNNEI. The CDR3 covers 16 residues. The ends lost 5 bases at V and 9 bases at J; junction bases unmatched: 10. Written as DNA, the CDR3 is TGTGCCAGCAGTACCCTAACTAGCGGGGGGGCGGGTGAGCAGTTCTTC. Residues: CASSTLTSGGAGEQFF.

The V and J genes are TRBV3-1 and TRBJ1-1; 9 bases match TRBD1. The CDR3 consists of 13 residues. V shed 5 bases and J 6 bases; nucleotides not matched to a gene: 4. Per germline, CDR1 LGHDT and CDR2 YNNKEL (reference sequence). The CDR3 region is CASSADRGSEAFF. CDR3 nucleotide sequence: TGTGCCAGCAGCGCGGACAGGGGCTCTGAAGCTTTCTTT. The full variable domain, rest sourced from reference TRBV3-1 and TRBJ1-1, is DTAVSQTPKYLVTQMGNDKSIKCEQNLGHDTMYWYKQDSKKFLKIMFSYNNKELIINETVPNRFSPKSPDKAHLNLHINSLELGDSAVYFCASSADRGSEAFFGQGTRLTVV.

CDR3 residues: CASSLALAGGTGYNEQFF. CDR3 bases: TGTGCCAGCAGCTTAGCTCTAGCGGGAGGGACGGGATACAATGAGCAGTTCTTC. The chain employs TRBV7-2 and TRBJ2-1, with 12 bases aligning to TRBD2. The germline V gene has CDR1 SGHTA and CDR2 FQGNSA. The trim removed 0 bases at V and 4 bases at J, leaving 7 bases unmatched. This CDR3 contains 18 residues.

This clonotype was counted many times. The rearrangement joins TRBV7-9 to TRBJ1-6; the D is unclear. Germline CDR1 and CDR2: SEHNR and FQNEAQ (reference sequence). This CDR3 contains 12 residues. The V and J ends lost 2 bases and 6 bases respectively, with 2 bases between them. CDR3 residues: CASSLPNSPLHF. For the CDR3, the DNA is TGTGCCAGCAGCTTACCTAATTCACCCCTCCACTTT.

The CDR3 DNA sequence: TGTGCCATCAGCGCCGAGGGCCCAAACACTGAAGCTTTCTTT. It translates to CAISAEGPNTEAFF. The J gene is TRBJ1-1, the V gene TRBV10-3, with D unclear. Per germline, CDR1 ENHRY and CDR2 SYGVKD. The CDR3 has 14 amino acids. The germline V and J ends were trimmed by 6 bases and 2 bases, with 13 bases remaining between them.

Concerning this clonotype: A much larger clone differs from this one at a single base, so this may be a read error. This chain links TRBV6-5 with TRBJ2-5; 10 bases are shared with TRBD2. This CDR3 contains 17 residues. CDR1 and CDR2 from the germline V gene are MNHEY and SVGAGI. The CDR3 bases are TGTGCCGGCAGTTACTTCGGAGCGGGGGGGTTCCAAGAGACCCAGTACTTC. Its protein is CAGSYFGAGGFQETQYF.

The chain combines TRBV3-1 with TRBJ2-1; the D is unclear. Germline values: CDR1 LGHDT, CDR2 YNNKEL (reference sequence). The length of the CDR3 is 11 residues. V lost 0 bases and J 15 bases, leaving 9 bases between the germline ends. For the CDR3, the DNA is TGTGCCAGCAGCCAAGAATCCGGGCCGTTCTTC. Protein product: CASSQESGPFF.

CDR3 protein: CASSPNSDRGRTEAFF. The CDR3 DNA reads as TGTGCCAGCTCACCGAACTCGGACAGGGGGCGGACTGAAGCTTTCTTT. This chain links TRBV6-1 with TRBJ1-1, with 11 bases identical to TRBD1. Germline loops: CDR1 MNHNS, CDR2 SASEGT. V lost 8 bases and J lost 5; bases outside the gene matches: 13. This CDR3 comprises 16 residues.

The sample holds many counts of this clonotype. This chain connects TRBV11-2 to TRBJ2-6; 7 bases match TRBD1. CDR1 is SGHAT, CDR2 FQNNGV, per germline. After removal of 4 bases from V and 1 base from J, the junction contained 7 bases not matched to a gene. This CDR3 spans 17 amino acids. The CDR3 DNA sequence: TGTGCCAGCAGCTCGGACAGGTCCAGGTCTGGGGCCAACGTCCTGACTTTC. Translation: CASSSDRSRSGANVLTF.

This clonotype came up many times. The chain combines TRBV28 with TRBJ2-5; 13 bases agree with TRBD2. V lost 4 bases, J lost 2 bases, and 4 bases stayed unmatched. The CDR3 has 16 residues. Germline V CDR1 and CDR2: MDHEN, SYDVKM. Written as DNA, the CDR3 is TGTGCCAGCAGTTCTTGGACTAGCGGGAGACAAGAGACCCAGTACTTC. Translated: CASSSWTSGRQETQYF.

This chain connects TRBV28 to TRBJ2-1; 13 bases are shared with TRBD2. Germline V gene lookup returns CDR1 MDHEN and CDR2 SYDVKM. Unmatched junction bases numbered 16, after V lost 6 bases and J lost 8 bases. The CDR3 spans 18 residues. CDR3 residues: CASSISTSGRVVVDEQFF. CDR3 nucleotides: TGTGCCAGCAGCATATCAACTAGCGGGAGGGTCGTGGTCGATGAGCAGTTCTTC.

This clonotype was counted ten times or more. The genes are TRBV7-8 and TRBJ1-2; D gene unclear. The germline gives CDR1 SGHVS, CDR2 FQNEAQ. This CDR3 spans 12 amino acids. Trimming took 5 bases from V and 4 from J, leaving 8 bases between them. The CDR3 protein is CASSPVGYGYTF. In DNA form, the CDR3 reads TGTGCCAGCAGCCCCGTGGGCTATGGCTACACCTTC. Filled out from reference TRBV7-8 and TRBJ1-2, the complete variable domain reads GAGVSQSPRYKVAKRGQDVALRCDPISGHVSLFWYQQALGQGPEFLTYFQNEAQLDKSGLPSDRFFAERPEGSVSTLKIQRTQQEDSAVYLCASSPVGYGYTFGSGTRLTVV.

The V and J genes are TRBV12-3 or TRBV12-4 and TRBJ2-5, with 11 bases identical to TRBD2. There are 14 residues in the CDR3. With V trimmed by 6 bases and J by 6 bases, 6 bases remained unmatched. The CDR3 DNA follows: TGTGCCAGCAGGCTTAGCGGGAGGGGGCAGACCCAGTACTTC. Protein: CASRLSGRGQTQYF.

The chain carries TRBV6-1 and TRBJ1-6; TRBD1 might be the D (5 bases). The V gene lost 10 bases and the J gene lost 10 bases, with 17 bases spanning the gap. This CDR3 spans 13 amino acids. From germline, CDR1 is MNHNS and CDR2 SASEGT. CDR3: CATQGVRASPLHF. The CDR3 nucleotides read TGTGCCACCCAAGGGGTACGCGCCTCACCCCTCCACTTT.

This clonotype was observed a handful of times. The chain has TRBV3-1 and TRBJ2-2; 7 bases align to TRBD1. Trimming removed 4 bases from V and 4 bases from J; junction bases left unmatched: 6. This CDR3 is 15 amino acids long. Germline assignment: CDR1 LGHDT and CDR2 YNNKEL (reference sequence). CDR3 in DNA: TGTGCCAGCAGCCCCGGGACAGTGGGCACCGGGGAGCTGTTTTTT. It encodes CASSPGTVGTGELFF.

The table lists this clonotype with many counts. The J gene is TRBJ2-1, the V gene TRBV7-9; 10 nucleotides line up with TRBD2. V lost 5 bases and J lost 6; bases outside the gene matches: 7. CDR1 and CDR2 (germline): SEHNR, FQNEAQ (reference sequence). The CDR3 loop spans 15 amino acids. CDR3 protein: CASSPTSGMGNEQFF. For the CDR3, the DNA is TGTGCCAGCAGCCCTACTAGCGGGATGGGCAATGAGCAGTTCTTC.

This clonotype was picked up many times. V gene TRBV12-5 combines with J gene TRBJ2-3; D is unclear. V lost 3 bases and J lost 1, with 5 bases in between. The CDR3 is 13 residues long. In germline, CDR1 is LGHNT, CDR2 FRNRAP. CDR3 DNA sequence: TGTGCTAGTGGTTTCCGGGGCACAGATACGCAGTATTTT. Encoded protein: CASGFRGTDTQYF. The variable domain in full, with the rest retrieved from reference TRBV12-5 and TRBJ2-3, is DARVTQTPRHKVTEMGQEVTMRCQPILGHNTVFWYRQTMMQGLELLAYFRNRAPLDDSGMPKDRFSAEMPDATLATLKIQPSEPRDSAVYFCASGFRGTDTQYFGPGTRLTVL.

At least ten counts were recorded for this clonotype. The CDR3 loop reads CASSRLSSRRENEQFF. The CDR3 coding sequence is TGTGCCAGCAGCCGGCTTTCCTCTCGCAGGGAAAATGAGCAGTTCTTC. The chain carries TRBV5-6 and TRBJ2-1, with a weak D call TRBD1 (5 bases). V lost 4 bases to trimming and J lost 7 bases, with 21 bases between them. Germline CDR1 and CDR2: SGHDT and YYEEEE. The CDR3 is made up of 16 amino acids.

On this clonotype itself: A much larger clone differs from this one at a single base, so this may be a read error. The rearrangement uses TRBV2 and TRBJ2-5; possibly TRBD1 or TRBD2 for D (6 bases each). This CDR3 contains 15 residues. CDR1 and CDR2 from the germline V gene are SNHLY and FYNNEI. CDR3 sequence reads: CASSAGGGFQGTQYF. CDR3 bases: TGTGCCAGCAGTGCCGGAGGGGGTTTCCAAGGGACCCAGTACTTC. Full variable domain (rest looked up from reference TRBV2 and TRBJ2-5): EPEVTQTPSHQVTQMGQEVILRCVPISNHLYFYWYRQILGQKVEFLVSFYNNEISEKSEIFDDQFSVERPDGSNFTLKIRSTKLEDSAMYFCASSAGGGFQGTQYFGPGTRLLVL.

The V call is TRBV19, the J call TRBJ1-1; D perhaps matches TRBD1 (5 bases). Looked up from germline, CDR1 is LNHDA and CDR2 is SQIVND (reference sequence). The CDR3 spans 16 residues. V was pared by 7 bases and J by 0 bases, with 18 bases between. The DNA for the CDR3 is TGTGCCAGTATGGGCCCGGGGGGGACCATGAACACTGAAGCTTTCTTT. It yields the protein CASMGPGGTMNTEAFF.

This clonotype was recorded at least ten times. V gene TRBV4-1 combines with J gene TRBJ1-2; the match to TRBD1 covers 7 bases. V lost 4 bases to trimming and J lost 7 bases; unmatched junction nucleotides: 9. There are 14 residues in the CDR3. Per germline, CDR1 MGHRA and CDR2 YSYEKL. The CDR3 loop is CASSPLTGEVGYTF. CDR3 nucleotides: TGCGCCAGCAGCCCATTAACAGGGGAGGTTGGCTACACCTTC.

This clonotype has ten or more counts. The CDR3 spells CASSQGSGGRGAYEQYF. In DNA form, the CDR3 reads TGCGCCAGCAGCCAAGGTTCGGGTGGCAGGGGGGCCTACGAGCAGTACTTC. The chain combines TRBV4-1 with TRBJ2-7; TRBD1 is a possible D gene (7 bases). CDR3 length equals 17 residues. Germline CDR1 and CDR2: MGHRA and YSYEKL. V was pared by 1 base and J by 2 bases, with 18 bases between.

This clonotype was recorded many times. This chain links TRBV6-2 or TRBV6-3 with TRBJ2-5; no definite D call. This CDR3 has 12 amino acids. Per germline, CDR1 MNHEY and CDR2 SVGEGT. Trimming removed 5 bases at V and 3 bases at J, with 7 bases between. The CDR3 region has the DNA TGTGCCAGCAGTGGCCTTGAAGAGACCCAGTACTTC. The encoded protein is CASSGLEETQYF.

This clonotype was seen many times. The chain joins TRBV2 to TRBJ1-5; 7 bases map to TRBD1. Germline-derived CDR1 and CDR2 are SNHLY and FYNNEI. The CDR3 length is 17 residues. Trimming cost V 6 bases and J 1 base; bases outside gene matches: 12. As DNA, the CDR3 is TGTGCCAGCAGCGGTACAGGGGCCGGGTTCAGCAATCAGCCCCAGCATTTT. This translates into CASSGTGAGFSNQPQHF.